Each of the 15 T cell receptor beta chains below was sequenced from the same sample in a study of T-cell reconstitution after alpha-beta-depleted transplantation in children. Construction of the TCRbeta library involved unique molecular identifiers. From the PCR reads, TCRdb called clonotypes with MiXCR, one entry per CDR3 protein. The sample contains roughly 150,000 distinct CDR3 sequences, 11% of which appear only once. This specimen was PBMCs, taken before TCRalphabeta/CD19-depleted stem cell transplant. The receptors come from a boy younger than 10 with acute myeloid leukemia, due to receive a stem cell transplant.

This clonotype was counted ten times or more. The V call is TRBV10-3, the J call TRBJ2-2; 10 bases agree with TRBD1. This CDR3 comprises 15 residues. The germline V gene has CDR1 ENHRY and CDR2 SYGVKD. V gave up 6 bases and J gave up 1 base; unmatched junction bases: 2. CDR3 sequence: CAISGQGGNTGELFF. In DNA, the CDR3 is TGTGCCATCAGCGGACAGGGGGGGAACACCGGGGAGCTGTTTTTT.

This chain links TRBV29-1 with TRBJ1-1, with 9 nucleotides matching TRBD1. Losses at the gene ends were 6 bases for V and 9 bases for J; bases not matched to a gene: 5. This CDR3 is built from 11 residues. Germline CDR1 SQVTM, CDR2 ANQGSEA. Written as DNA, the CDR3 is TGCAGCGTGGGGACAGGGATACAAGCTTTCTTT. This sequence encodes CSVGTGIQAFF.

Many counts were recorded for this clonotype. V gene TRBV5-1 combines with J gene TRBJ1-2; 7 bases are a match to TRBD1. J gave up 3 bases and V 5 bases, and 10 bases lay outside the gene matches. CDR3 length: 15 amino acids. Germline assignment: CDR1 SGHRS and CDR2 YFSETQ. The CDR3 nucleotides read TGCGCCAGCAGGGATACAGGGGTTTACGACTATGGCTACACCTTC. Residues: CASRDTGVYDYGYTF.

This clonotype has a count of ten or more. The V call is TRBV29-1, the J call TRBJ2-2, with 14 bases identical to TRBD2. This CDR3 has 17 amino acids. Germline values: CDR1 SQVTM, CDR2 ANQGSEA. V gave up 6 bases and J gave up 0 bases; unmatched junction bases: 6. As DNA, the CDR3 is TGCAGCGTGCGGACTAGCGGGGGGTCGACGAACACCGGGGAGCTGTTTTTT. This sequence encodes CSVRTSGGSTNTGELFF.

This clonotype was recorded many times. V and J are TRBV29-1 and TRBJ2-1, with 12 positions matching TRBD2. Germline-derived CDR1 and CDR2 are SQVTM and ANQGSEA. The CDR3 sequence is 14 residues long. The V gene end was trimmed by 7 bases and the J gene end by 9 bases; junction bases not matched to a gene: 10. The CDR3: CSAWASGRASEQFF. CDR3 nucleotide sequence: TGCAGCGCCTGGGCTAGCGGGAGGGCAAGTGAGCAGTTCTTC.

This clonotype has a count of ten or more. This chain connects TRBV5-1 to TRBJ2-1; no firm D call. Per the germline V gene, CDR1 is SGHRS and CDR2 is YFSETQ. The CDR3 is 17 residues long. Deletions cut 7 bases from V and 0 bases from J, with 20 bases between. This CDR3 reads CASRLGEPLSSYNEQFF. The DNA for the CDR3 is TGCGCCAGCCGCCTGGGCGAGCCCCTTAGCTCCTACAATGAGCAGTTCTTC.

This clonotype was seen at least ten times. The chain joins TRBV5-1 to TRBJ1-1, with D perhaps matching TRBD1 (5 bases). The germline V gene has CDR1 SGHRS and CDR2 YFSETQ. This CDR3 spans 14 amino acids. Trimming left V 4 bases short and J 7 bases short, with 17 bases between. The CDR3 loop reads CASSAGGSLFEAFF. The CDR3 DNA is TGCGCCAGCAGCGCGGGGGGGTCTCTTTTTGAAGCTTTCTTT.

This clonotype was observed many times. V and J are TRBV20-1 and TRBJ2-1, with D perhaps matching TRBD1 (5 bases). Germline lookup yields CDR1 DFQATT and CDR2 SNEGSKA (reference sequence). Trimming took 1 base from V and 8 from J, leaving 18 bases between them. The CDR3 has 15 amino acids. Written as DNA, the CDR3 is TGCAGTGCTAGAGTAGGGGCGAGAGCAGTAGATGAGCAGTTCTTC. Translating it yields CSARVGARAVDEQFF.

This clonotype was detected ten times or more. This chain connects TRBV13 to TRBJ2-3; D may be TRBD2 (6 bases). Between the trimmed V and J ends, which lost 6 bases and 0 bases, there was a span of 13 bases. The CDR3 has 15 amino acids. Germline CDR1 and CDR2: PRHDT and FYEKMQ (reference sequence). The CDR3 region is CASRVGLSSTDTQYF. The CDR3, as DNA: TGTGCCAGCAGGGTTGGACTATCTAGCACAGATACGCAGTATTTT.

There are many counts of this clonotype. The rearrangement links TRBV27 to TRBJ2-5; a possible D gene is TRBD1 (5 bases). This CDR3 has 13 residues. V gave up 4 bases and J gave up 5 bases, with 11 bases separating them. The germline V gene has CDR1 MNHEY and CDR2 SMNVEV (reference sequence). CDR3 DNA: TGTGCCAGCAGTTCCCGTAGGGGTGAGACCCAGTACTTC. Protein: CASSSRRGETQYF.

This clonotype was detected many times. The CDR3 is CASSWTENTEAFF. The CDR3 nucleotides are TGTGCCAGCAGTTGGACCGAGAACACTGAAGCTTTCTTT. The J gene is TRBJ1-1, the V gene TRBV27; unclear D gene. Germline-derived CDR1 and CDR2 are MNHEY and SMNVEV (reference sequence). Between the trimmed V and J ends, which lost 4 bases and 1 base, there was a span of 7 bases. This CDR3 is built from 13 residues.

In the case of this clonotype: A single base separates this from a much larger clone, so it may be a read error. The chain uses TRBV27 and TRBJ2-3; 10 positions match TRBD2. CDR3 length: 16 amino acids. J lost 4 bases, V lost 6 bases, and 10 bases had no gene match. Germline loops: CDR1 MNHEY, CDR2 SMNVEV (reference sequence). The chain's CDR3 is CASSLTSGVLPDTQYF. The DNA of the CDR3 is TGTGCCAGCAGCCTAACTAGCGGGGTGCTCCCAGATACGCAGTATTTT.

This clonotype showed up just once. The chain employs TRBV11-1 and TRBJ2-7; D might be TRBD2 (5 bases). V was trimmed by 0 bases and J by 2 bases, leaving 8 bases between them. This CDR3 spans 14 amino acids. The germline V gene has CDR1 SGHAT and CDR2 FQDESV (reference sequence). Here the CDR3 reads CASSLAGDPYEQYF. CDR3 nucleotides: TGTGCCAGCAGCTTAGCGGGAGATCCCTACGAGCAGTACTTC.

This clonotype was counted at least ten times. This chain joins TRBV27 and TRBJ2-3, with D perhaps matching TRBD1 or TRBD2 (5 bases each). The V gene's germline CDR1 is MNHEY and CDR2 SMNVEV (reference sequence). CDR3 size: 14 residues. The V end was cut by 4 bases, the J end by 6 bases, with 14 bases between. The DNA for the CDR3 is TGTGCCAGCAGTTGGGGACGGGGTCCGGATACGCAGTATTTT. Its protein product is CASSWGRGPDTQYF.

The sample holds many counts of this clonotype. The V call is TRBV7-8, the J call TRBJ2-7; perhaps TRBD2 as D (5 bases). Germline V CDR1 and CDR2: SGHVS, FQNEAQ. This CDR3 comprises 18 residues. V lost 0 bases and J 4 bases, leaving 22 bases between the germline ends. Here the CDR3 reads CASSLATQSMSGPYEQYF. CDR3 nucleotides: TGTGCCAGCAGCTTAGCTACCCAGTCGATGAGCGGTCCGTACGAGCAGTACTTC.